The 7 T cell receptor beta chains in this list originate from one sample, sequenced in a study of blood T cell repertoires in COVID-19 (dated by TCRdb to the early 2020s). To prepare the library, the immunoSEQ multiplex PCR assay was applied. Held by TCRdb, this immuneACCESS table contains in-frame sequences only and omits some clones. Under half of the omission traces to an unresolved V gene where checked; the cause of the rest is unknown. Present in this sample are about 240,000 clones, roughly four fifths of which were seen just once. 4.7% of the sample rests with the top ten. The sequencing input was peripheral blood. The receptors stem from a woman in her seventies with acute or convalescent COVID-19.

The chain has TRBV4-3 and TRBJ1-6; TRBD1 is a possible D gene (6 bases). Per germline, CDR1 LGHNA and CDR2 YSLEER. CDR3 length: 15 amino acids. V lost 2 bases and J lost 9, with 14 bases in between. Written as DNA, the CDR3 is TGCGCCAGCAGCCAACAGACAGGCGAGGGTTCACCCCTCCACTTT. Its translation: CASSQQTGEGSPLHF.

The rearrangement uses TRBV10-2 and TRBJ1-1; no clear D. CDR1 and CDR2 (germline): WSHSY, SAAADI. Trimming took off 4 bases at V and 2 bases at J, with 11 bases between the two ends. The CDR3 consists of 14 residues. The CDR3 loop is CASSGGIVNTEAFF. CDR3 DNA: TGCGCCAGCAGTGGCGGTATAGTTAACACTGAAGCTTTCTTT.

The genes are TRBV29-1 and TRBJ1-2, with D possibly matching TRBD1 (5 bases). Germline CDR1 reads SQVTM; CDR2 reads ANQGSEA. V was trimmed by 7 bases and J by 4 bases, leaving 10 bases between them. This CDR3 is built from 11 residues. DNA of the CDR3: TGCAGCGGTTATGACAGCTATGGCTACACCTTC. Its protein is CSGYDSYGYTF.

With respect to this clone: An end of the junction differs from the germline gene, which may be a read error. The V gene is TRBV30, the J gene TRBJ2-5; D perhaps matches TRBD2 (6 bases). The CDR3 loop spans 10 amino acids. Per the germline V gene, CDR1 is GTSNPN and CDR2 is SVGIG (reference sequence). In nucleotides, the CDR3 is TGTGCCTGGAGTTTAGTAGCGGTTCACTTC. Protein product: CAWSLVAVHF. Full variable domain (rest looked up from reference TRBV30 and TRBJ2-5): SQTIHQWPATLVQPVGSPLSLECTVEGTSNPNLYWYRQAAGRGLQLLFYSVGIGQISSEVPQNLSASRPQDRQFILSSKKLLLSDSGFYLCAWSLVAVHFGPGTRLLVL.

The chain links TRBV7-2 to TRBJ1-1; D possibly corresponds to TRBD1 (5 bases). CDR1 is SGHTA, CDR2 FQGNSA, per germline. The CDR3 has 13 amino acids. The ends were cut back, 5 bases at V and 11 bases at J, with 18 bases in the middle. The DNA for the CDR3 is TGTGCCAGCAGCCAATCAAGGGCCCGGGGGGCTTTCTTT. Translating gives CASSQSRARGAFF.

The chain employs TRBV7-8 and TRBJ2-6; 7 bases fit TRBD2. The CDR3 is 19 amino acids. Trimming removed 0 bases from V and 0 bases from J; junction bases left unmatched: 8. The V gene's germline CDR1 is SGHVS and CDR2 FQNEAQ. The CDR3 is CASSLAHRGESSGANVLTF. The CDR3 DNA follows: TGTGCCAGCAGCTTAGCCCACCGGGGGGAAAGCTCTGGGGCCAACGTCCTGACTTTC.

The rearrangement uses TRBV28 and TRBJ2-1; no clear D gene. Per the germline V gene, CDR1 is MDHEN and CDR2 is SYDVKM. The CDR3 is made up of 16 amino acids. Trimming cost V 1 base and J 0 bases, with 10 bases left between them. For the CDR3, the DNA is TGTGCCAGCAGTTTATCTCAGGTAGTCTCCTACAATGAGCAGTTCTTC. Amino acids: CASSLSQVVSYNEQFF. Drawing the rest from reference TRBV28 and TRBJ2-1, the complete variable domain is DVKVTQSSRYLVKRTGEKVFLECVQDMDHENMFWYRQDPGLGLRLIYFSYDVKMKEKGDIPEGYSVSREKKERFSLILESASTNQTSMYLCASSLSQVVSYNEQFFGPGTRLTVL.